This T cell receptor (beta chain) was observed in a study of Graves' ophthalmopathy and Graves' hyperthyroidism. Amplification from RNA transcripts yielded the TCR beta CDR3 regions. A first-round RT-PCR used HTBI primers, followed by a second-round multiplex PCR. TCRdb reprocessed the multiplex PCR reads with MiXCR, giving one entry per CDR3 protein. The sample records 600,000 to 700,000 distinct CDR3 sequences, about 40% being singletons. The CDR3 sequence is 14 residues long. Germline V lookup: CDR1 LGHDT, CDR2 YNNKEL (reference sequence). The ends lost 2 bases at V and 2 bases at J; junction bases unmatched: 1. This clonotype showed up just a few times.

V gene TRBV3-1 combines with J gene TRBJ1-2, with 8 bases identical to TRBD1. The sequenced sample consisted of peripheral blood. The TCR was taken from an adult man with Graves' ophthalmopathy. The CDR3 reads CASSQRTGNYGYTF. As DNA, the CDR3 is TGTGCCAGCAGCCAACGGACAGGGAACTATGGCTACACCTTC. The whole variable domain, remainder taken from reference TRBV3-1 and TRBJ1-2, is DTAVSQTPKYLVTQMGNDKSIKCEQNLGHDTMYWYKQDSKKFLKIMFSYNNKELIINETVPNRFSPKSPDKAHLNLHINSLELGDSAVYFCASSQRTGNYGYTFGSGTRLTVV.